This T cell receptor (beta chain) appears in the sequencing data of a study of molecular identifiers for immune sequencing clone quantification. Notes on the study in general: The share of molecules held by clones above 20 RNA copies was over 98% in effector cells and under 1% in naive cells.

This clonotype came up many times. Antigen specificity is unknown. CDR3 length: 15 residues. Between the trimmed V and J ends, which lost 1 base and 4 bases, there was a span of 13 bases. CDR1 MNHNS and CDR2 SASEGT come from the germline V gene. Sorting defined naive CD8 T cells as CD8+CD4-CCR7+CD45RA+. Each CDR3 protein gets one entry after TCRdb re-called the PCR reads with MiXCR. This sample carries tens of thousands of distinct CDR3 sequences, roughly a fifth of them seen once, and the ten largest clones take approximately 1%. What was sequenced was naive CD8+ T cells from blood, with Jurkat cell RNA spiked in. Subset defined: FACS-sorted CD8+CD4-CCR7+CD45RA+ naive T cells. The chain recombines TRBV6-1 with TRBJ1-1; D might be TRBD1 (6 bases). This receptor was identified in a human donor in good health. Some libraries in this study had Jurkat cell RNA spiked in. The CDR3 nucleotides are TGTGCCAGCAGTGAAGTGGACAGTGTGGGCACTGAAGCTTTCTTT. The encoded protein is CASSEVDSVGTEAFF.